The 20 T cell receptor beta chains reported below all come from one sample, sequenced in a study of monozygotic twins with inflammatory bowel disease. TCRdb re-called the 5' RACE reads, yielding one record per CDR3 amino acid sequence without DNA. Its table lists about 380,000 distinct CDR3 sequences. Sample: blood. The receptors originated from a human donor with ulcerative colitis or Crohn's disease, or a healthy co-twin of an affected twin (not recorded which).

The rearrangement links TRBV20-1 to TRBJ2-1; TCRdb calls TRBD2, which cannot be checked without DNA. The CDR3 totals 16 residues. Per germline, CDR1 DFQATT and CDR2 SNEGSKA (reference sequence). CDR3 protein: CSVPGLAMGGRNEQFF.

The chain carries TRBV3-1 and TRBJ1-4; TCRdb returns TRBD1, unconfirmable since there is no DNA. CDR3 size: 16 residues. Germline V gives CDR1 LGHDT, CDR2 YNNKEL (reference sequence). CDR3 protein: CASSQQGRVTNEKLFF.

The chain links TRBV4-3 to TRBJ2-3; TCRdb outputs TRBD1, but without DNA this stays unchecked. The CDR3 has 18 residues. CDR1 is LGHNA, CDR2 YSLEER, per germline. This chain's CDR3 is CASSQVGPARGGIDTQYF.

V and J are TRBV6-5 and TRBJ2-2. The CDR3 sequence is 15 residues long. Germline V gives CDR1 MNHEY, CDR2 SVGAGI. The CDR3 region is CASSYSVGNTGELFF.

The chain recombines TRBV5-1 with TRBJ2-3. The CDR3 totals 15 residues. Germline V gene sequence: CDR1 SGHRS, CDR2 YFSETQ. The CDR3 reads CASKRLGQSTDTQYF.

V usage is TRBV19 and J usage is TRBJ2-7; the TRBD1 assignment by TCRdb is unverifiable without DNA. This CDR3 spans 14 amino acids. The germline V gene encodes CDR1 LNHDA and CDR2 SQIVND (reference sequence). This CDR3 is CASTVTAVSYEQYF.

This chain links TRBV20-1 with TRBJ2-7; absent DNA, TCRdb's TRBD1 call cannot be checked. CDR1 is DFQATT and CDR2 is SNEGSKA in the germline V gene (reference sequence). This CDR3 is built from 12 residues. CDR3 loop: CSASYRGDEQYF.

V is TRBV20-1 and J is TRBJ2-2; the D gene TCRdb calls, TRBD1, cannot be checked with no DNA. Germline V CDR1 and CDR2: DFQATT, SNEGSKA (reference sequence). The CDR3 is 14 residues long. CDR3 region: CSVRRGTNTGELFF.

Here the CDR3 reads CASSPPVSRGYNEQFF. The chain uses TRBV18 and TRBJ2-1; TCRdb selects TRBD1, and the lack of DNA leaves this call unchecked. The CDR3 length is 16 residues. The V gene's germline CDR1 is KGHSH and CDR2 LQKENI. The full variable domain, its missing parts supplied by reference TRBV18 and TRBJ2-1, is NAGVMQNPRHLVRRRGQEARLRCSPMKGHSHVYWYRQLPEEGLKFMVYLQKENIIDESGMPKERFSAEFPKEGPSILRIQQVVRGDSAAYFCASSPPVSRGYNEQFFGPGTRLTVL.

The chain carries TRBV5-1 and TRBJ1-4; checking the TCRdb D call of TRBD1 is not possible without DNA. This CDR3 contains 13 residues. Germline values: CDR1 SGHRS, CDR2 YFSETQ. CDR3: CASSSGQDEKLFF.

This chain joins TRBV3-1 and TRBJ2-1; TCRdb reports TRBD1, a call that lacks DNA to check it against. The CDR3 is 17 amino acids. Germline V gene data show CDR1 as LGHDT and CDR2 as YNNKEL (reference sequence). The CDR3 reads CASSQVPTGPPGNEQFF.

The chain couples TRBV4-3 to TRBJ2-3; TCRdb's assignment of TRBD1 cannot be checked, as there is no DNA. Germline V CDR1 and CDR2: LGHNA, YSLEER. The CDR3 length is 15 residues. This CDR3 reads CASSQVRGVADTQYF.

CDR3 loop: CAWSAGLDREQYF. This chain links TRBV30 with TRBJ2-7; TCRdb's D call of TRBD2 is untestable without DNA. The CDR3 has 13 amino acids. Looked up from germline, CDR1 is GTSNPN and CDR2 is SVGIG (reference sequence).

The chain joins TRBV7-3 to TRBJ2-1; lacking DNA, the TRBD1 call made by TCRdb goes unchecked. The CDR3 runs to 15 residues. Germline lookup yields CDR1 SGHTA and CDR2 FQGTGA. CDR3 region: CASSLTGDYYNEQFF.

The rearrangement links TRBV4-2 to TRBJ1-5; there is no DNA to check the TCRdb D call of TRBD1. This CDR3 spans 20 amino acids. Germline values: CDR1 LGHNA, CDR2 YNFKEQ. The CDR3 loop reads CASSLKIGGDREYSNQPQHF.

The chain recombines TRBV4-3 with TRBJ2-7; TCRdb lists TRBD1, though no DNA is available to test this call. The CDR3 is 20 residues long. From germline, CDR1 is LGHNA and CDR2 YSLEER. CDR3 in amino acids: CASSQERGQGHNGLIYEQYF.

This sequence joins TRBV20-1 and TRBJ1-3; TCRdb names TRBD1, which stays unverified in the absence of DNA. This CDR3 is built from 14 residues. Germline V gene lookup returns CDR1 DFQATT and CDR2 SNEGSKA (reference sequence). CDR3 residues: CSARETGTGNTIYF.

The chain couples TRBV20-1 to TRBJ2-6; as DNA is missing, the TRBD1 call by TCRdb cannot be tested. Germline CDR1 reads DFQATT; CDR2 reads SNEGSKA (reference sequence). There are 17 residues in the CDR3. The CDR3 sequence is CSARDSGQSSGANVLTF.

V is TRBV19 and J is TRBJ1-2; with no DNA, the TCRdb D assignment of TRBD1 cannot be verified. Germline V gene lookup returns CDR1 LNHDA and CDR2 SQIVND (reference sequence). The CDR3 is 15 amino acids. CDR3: CASSTPGQGYYGYTF.

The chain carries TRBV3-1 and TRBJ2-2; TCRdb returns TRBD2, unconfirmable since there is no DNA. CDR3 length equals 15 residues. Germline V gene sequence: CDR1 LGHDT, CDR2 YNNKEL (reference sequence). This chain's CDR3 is CASSQVRDWTGELFF.